This TCR beta chain was found in a study of T cells in Graves' hyperthyroidism and ophthalmopathy. This clonotype appeared a few times. Its antigen is not known. Study observations and caveats: Ophthalmopathy stood apart from stable hyperthyroidism in a 13 V-J model. The model predicted ophthalmopathy a median around six months before onset.

Amplified regions were TCR beta CDR3 sequences from RNA transcripts. HTBI primers were the set used in a first-round RT-PCR of the TCR CDR3. TCRdb processed the multiplex PCR reads anew with MiXCR; each CDR3 protein has one entry. Among some 570,000 distinct CDR3 sequences listed, 17% were seen once. The sequence came from a woman aged 18-35 years with Graves' ophthalmopathy. Sequencing used blood.

The CDR3 nucleotides are TGTGCCAGCAGTTTCATTCGCTCTGGAAACACCATATATTTT. Protein: CASSFIRSGNTIYF. This chain connects TRBV28 to TRBJ1-3; D call uncertain. CDR3 length: 14 amino acids. CDR1 is MDHEN, CDR2 SYDVKM, per germline. The ends were cut back, 3 bases at V and 0 bases at J, with 6 bases in the middle. Full variable domain (outside the CDR3, taken from reference TRBV28 and TRBJ1-3): DVKVTQSSRYLVKRTGEKVFLECVQDMDHENMFWYRQDPGLGLRLIYFSYDVKMKEKGDIPEGYSVSREKKERFSLILESASTNQTSMYLCASSFIRSGNTIYFGEGSWLTVV.